This T cell receptor (beta chain) was recorded in a study of cytomegalovirus exposure and HLA in healthy donors (dated by TCRdb to between 2016 and 2019). Describing the broader study: An earlier analysis of several hundred of the donors reported approximately 300 Gb of sequence data and 100 million to 130 million unique TCR beta sequences from 190 million or so T cells. An early release that covered roughly 600 HLA-typed donors contained around 300 gigabases of sequencing data and 75 million to 100 million unique TCR sequences. Of the 300 to 500 genotyped donors, roughly 76% were placed in the genetic ancestry cluster associated with self-reported Caucasian donors. The study aimed to test whether cataloging public T cell receptors could reveal signatures of past pathogen exposure. The study profiled the T cell repertoires of hundreds of subjects by immunosequencing and related them to cytomegalovirus serostatus. In addition to the first cohort of 666 subjects, a separate validation cohort of 120 different subjects was used. The study combined high-throughput TCR immunosequencing, statistical association of individual TCRs with disease status, and machine learning to predict cytomegalovirus infection status. A later analysis re-analyzed previously published TCR beta repertoires from roughly 690 donors and added high-resolution HLA genotyping to study TCR occurrence patterns. Rather than using new phenotypic data, the later analysis identified candidate immune exposures from TCR beta sequences and from how often those sequences occurred across donors. To decide whether each TCR beta V gene segment behaved as functional or pseudogenic, an earlier analysis of over 500 of the donors relied on high-throughput TCR beta sequencing. Donor age, sex, ethnicity and CMV serostatus were compiled alongside the repertoire data. A later genetic analysis used genome-wide SNP genotypes for about 65% of the 666 donors, treating that subset as a discovery cohort. All discovery cohort repertoires had been generated on a single sequencing platform. HLA typing covered class I and class II loci at four-digit resolution. The number of typed donors differed by locus: about 620-630 for A, B, C, DRB1 and DQB1; approximately 540 for DQA1; fewer than 610 for DPA1; and some 450 for DPB1. Five DR-DQ haplotypes were treated as single units for association and clustering because of strong linkage in the cohort. Among about 360 genotyped donors of the cohort, an average of approximately 240,000 unique TCR beta nucleotide sequences were sequenced per donor, roughly 20% of them non-productive.

As concerns this clone: Its binding antigen is unknown. No clone much larger than this one lies a single base away; base qualities are absent.

The cohort was made up of around 720 healthy bone marrow donors. Cohort members were all nominally healthy when sampled, although unrecorded immune exposures were likely present. The donor was CMV seropositive and was included in the group of 250 to 300 seropositive cohort members. A peripheral blood sample was provided by each donor, and peripheral blood mononuclear cells were used for TCR beta sequencing. The Qiagen DNeasy Blood Extraction Kit was used to extract genomic DNA from the blood cell samples. Library method: the immunoSEQ multiplex PCR assay. A mixture of 60 forward primers for TCR Vbeta segments and 13 reverse primers for TCR Jbeta segments was used in the multiplex PCR. A multiplex PCR assay on genomic DNA amplified the CDR3 region of rearranged TCR beta genes. The amplified TCR beta libraries were sequenced on the Illumina HiSeq System as 87-base-pair reads. Processing in the source paper ran as follows. Across the 600 to 700 repertoires, a later analysis counted some 80 million unique TCR beta chains, around 11 million of which were shared by at least two donors. To remove PCR and sequencing errors, raw reads were error-corrected and collapsed into unique sequences using a nearest-neighbor algorithm that merged closely related sequences. To assign V, D and J gene segments, CDR3 sequences were aligned to IMGT reference sequences. For a sequence to be retained, a match of at least six nucleotides to both a V gene segment and a J gene segment was required. A rearrangement was called productive if the CDR3 had no stop codons and remained in frame with V and J, and every other rearrangement was called non-productive. Following IMGT convention, CDR3 was defined as the stretch from the second conserved V-encoded cysteine up to the conserved J-encoded phenylalanine. The earlier analysis of a few hundred of the donors excluded sequences that lacked an unambiguous match to a single V gene segment. In an earlier analysis of approximately 610 of the donors, V segments were called functional above 56.7% productive rearrangements and were called segregating when the between-donor standard deviation exceeded 5%. A statistical classification framework was developed to diagnose cytomegalovirus status using the catalog of TCR beta chain sequences. V and J gene assignment, in a later analysis, came from comparing TCR nucleotide sequences with IMGT/GENE-DB human TR gene sequences. A later analysis assigned CDR3 sequences and most-parsimonious VDJ recombination scenarios with the TCRdist pipeline. In a later analysis, each TCR beta chain was defined by its CDR3 amino acid sequence together with its V-gene family, and reads without a unique V-gene family were excluded. As a way to deal with suspected cross-contamination and a sequencing artifact, a later analysis dropped roughly 600 nucleotide sequences that were highly shared and had low generation probability. For each public chain, a later analysis derived a clonal expansion index from normalized ranks of inferred template counts within each repertoire. Generation probabilities in a later analysis came from a VDJ recombination model fitted to out-of-frame rearrangements, and those results were checked against IGoR. In a later analysis, TCR-TCR, TCR-HLA and TCR-CMV co-occurrence was scored with hypergeometric tests, and a repertoire-size bias correction was applied to TCR pairs. False discovery rates were estimated in a later analysis by permuting HLA or CMV assignments 20 times. A later analysis grouped co-occurring TCRs with DBSCAN, adding TCRdist sequence similarity when clustering within HLA-allele-positive subsets. Repertoires with fewer than 30,000 or more than 120,000 public chains were left out of co-occurrence clustering, as were about 5 repertoires with anomalous nucleotide sharing. In its TCRdb copy, this immuneACCESS table keeps in-frame sequences only and misses some clones. Where compared with another copy, unresolved V genes explain less than half of these, and the others have no known cause. The V and J calls and the clone size are those of that table, but D and trimming were determined from the DNA. Counted in this sample were roughly 160,000 clones; approximately 85% of them appeared once. The top ten hold almost 9.5% of the sample.

Overall study results and their limits: When HLA alleles, especially DR and DQ, strongly co-occurred, TCR associations were difficult to assign to individual alleles. A cluster of highly shared sequence variants was judged likely to represent a technical artifact of the sequencing pipeline. A later analysis found that TCR association rates varied across HLA loci, with DRB1 alleles showing the most associated TCRs and HLA-C alleles the fewest. A further reported finding was that TCR beta sequences accurately predicted the HLA-A and HLA-B alleles for most subjects in the first cohort. Specific HLA alleles were associated with roughly 16,000 TCR beta sequences at a false discovery rate of 0.05 in a later analysis. Some IMGT-functional V segments, including TRBV6-2 and TRBV6-3, could not be told apart with the 87-base-pair reads, so those segments were excluded. A later genetic analysis associated a missense DCLRE1C variant with V-gene and J-gene trimming of TCR beta chains, and an independent cohort replicated the association. A later analysis found that HLA-associated TCR beta chains were more clonally expanded and had lower generation probabilities than equally common non-associated chains. Most TCR sequences were observed very rarely across donors, whereas some public TCRs were present in many individuals. In an earlier analysis of approximately 590 of the donors, most TCR beta V segments appeared in productive rearrangements about 87% or about 30% of the time, broadly matching IMGT annotations. A later analysis found that most CMV-associated TCR beta chains appeared HLA-restricted, with HLA associations seemingly driven largely by CMV exposure. A later analysis reported that several top co-occurrence clusters appeared linked to parvovirus B19, influenza, CMV and Epstein-Barr virus. In a later genetic analysis, fewer N-insertions in productive TCRs were reported among donors in an Asian-associated ancestry cluster than the approximately 710-donor mean. Cytomegalovirus status was reported to be diagnosed by the classifier with high specificity and sensitivity in both the original and validation cohorts. Presence/absence analyses assumed roughly uniform sequencing depth across donors, an assumption that may not hold. Correlated functional status among segregating V segments might reflect linkage disequilibrium, but an unknown experimental factor could not be ruled out. According to the authors, the approach could potentially be generalized to other disease states and immunological phenotypes. Because HLA typing was unavailable for some donors at each locus, only the typed subset was used in association tests. The only immune exposure information available for the cohort was CMV serostatus. The study gave a list of 150 to 200 TCR beta chains associated with cytomegalovirus. A few of the identified cytomegalovirus-associated TCR beta chains were confirmed in vitro to be specific for cytomegalovirus antigens. Only TCR beta chains were sequenced in this cohort, and the absence of alpha or paired-chain data limited detectable features. Because counts were too low, seventeen rarely observed V segments, including chromosome 9 orphons, were left out of the earlier analysis of 587 of the donors.

Trimming removed 2 bases from V and 6 bases from J; the gene matches leave 9 bases unexplained. The germline V gene supplies CDR1 KGHSH and CDR2 LQKENI. The CDR3 spans 16 residues, from the cysteine through the phenylalanine. The read is trimmed to its CDR3 DNA, 48 bases read in frame from base 1. The chain employs TRBV18 and TRBJ2-5; 10 nucleotides in the junction match TRBD1. The sequence derives from a young man in good health and CMV-seropositive. The sequenced sample was PBMCs. The CDR3 protein sequence reads: CASSPVTGGSVKTQYF. The bases read TGTGCCAGCTCACCAGTGACAGGGGGCAGCGTAAAGACCCAGTACTTC.